The 22 T cell receptor beta chains below come from one sample, sequenced in a study of regulatory T cells in long-lasting Graves disease. Construction of the TCR beta libraries employed iRepertoire HTBI primers in conjunction with Arm-PCR of CDR3 regions. TCRdb passed the multiplex PCR reads through MiXCR, listing each CDR3 protein once. The sample carries hundreds of thousands of distinct CDR3 sequences, 20% to 25% recorded once. Time point described: persistent/refractory GD, antithyroid drugs over 5 years with positive TRAb. Generation of the TCR library employed RNA extracted from PBMCs. Sequenced here: peripheral blood mononuclear cells (PBMCs), sampled when the disease was refractory, from a patient treated with antithyroid drugs. These receptor sequences come from a female donor with Graves disease.

This clonotype came up many times. The J gene is TRBJ1-2, the V gene TRBV29-1; a weak D match, TRBD1 (6 bases). With 4 bases removed from V and 7 bases from J, the gap between germline ends came to 16 bases. Germline CDR1 is SQVTM and CDR2 is ANQGSEA. The CDR3 is made up of 13 amino acids. CDR3 in amino acids: CSVVDNRESGYTF. The DNA of the CDR3 is TGCAGCGTTGTAGACAACAGGGAGAGTGGCTACACCTTC.

This clonotype was picked up a small number of times. V gene TRBV6-5 combines with J gene TRBJ1-1; D gene unclear. This CDR3 region has 13 residues. Germline V lookup: CDR1 MNHEY, CDR2 SVGAGI. V was cut by 4 bases and J by 2 bases, with 8 bases left in between. CDR3 nucleotides: TGTGCCAGCAGTTCGACAAAAAACACTGAAGCTTTCTTT. This gives the protein CASSSTKNTEAFF.

As concerns this clonotype: A single base separates this from a much larger clone, so it may be a read error. The chain carries TRBV6-4 and TRBJ1-1; D uncertain. This CDR3 has 15 amino acids. Germline loops: CDR1 MRHNA, CDR2 SNTAGT. The DNA of the CDR3 is TGTGCCAGCAGTTACTCGAAGACCATGAACACTGAAGCTTCCTTT. It encodes CASSYSKTMNTEASF.

Only a few counts were recorded for this clonotype. The genes are TRBV30 and TRBJ2-7, with a possible D match to TRBD1 (6 bases). This CDR3 spans 12 amino acids. CDR1 is GTSNPN and CDR2 is SVGIG in the germline V gene (reference sequence). V was pared by 5 bases and J by 6 bases, with 14 bases between. The CDR3 reads CAWSDSSLEQYF. In DNA form, the CDR3 reads TGTGCCTGGTCGGACAGCTCTCTCGAGCAGTACTTC.

In its sample, this clonotype was seen a few times. This could be a read error, since a much larger clone is one nucleotide away. The CDR3 DNA is TGTGCCAGCAGCTTAGACCTGGGGCTGGGGGAGACCCAGTACTTC. This translates into CASSLDLGLGETQYF. The rearrangement links TRBV11-2 to TRBJ2-5; a weak D match, TRBD1 (5 bases). The V gene's germline CDR1 is SGHAT and CDR2 FQNNGV. Trimming took 0 bases from V and 5 from J, leaving 13 bases between them. CDR3 length: 15 amino acids.

The sample holds one count of this clonotype. A much larger clone lies a single base off, so this may be a read error. Without the conserved terminal phenylalanine or tryptophan, this CDR3 likely stems from a read error. The V gene is TRBV6-1, the J gene TRBJ2-7, with D perhaps assigned TRBD1 or TRBD2 (6 bases each). CDR1 is MNHNS, CDR2 SASEGT, per germline. Between the trimmed V and J ends, which lost 5 bases and 2 bases, there was a span of 28 bases. The CDR3 length is 19 residues. DNA of the CDR3: TGTGCCAGCAGTACTTGGTTTTCGGCGGCGGGACAAAGCCCCTACGAGCAGTACTCC. Translating it yields CASSTWFSAAGQSPYEQYS.

This clonotype appeared many times. The V gene is TRBV28, the J gene TRBJ1-1, with 7 bases aligning to TRBD1. The CDR3 has 16 amino acids. Germline CDR1 reads MDHEN; CDR2 reads SYDVKM. The junction had 11 bases not matched to a gene; V was cut back by 5 bases and J by 2 bases. CDR3 protein: CASSPPPGTANTEAFF. Written as DNA, the CDR3 is TGTGCCAGCAGTCCTCCCCCCGGGACAGCAAACACTGAAGCTTTCTTT.

This clonotype was seen repeatedly, ten times or more. The chain is built from TRBV30 and TRBJ2-2; D not resolved. This CDR3 spans 12 amino acids. Germline CDR1 reads GTSNPN; CDR2 reads SVGIG (reference sequence). Trimming shortened V by 2 bases and J by 7 bases, and 8 bases separated the two germline ends. The CDR3 region has the DNA TGTGCCTGGAGTCCGCTTTTCGGGGAGCTGTTTTTT. Protein sequence: CAWSPLFGELFF. The full variable domain, in which reference TRBV30 and TRBJ2-2 provide the parts outside the CDR3, is SQTIHQWPATLVQPVGSPLSLECTVEGTSNPNLYWYRQAAGRGLQLLFYSVGIGQISSEVPQNLSASRPQDRQFILSSKKLLLSDSGFYLCAWSPLFGELFFGEGSRLTVL.

Notes on this clonotype: One end of the junction varies from germline; a read error may be responsible. The chain couples TRBV2 to TRBJ1-1; the D is unclear. The CDR3 is made up of 13 amino acids. Looked up from germline, CDR1 is SNHLY and CDR2 is FYNNEI. The CDR3 sequence is CATQRSGNTEASF. The CDR3 nucleotides read TGTGCCACCCAAAGGTCGGGGAACACTGAAGCTTCCTTT. The full variable domain, completed using reference TRBV2 and TRBJ1-1, is EPEVTQTPSHQVTQMGQEVILRCVPISNHLYFYWYRQILGQKVEFLVSFYNNEISEKSEIFDDQFSVERPDGSNFTLKIRSTKLEDSAMYFCATQRSGNTEASFGQGTRLTVV.

This clonotype was picked up many times. The chain employs TRBV28 and TRBJ1-1, with D perhaps TRBD1 (5 bases). V gave up 4 bases and J gave up 1 base, with 10 bases separating them. The CDR3 runs 14 residues. Per the germline V gene, CDR1 is MDHEN and CDR2 is SYDVKM. The CDR3 DNA is TGTGCCAGCAGTTCCAGGGCGGGGAACACTGAAGCTTTCTTT. This sequence encodes CASSSRAGNTEAFF.

This clonotype was seen many times. This chain links TRBV3-1 with TRBJ2-7; D is unclear. Germline V gene data show CDR1 as LGHDT and CDR2 as YNNKEL (reference sequence). CDR3 length equals 14 residues. Trimming took off 0 bases at V and 1 base at J, with 7 bases between the two ends. CDR3 amino acids: CASSQEGASYEQYF. The CDR3, as DNA: TGTGCCAGCAGCCAAGAGGGCGCTTCCTACGAGCAGTACTTC.

In this sample, this clonotype turned up many times. The chain links TRBV28 to TRBJ1-1; the D gene is possibly TRBD1 (5 bases). The CDR3 sequence is 15 residues long. Trimming removed 4 bases at V and 1 base at J, with 13 bases between. Germline V gene data show CDR1 as MDHEN and CDR2 as SYDVKM. The CDR3 nucleotides read TGTGCCAGCAGTTGGGGGACTATGGGGAACACTGAAGCTTTCTTT. It codes for CASSWGTMGNTEAFF.

The genes are TRBV6-2 or TRBV6-3 and TRBJ2-7, with D maybe TRBD1 (5 bases). Trimming removed 8 bases at V and 0 bases at J, with 11 bases between. Germline lookup yields CDR1 MNHEY and CDR2 SVGEGT. The CDR3 covers 13 residues. The CDR3 DNA follows: TGTGCCAGCGGTTGGGGCCACTCCTACGAGCAGTACTTC. It is translated as CASGWGHSYEQYF.

The table lists this clonotype with many counts. The gene calls are TRBV15 and TRBJ1-1; D is uncertain. V lost 0 bases and J 4 bases, leaving 6 bases between the germline ends. From germline, CDR1 is LNHNV and CDR2 YYDKDF (reference sequence). The CDR3 is 13 residues long. The CDR3 is CATSRDGPTEAFF. The CDR3 region has the DNA TGTGCCACCAGCAGAGATGGTCCCACTGAAGCTTTCTTT. The full variable domain, with the rest looked up from reference TRBV15 and TRBJ1-1, is DAMVIQNPRYQVTQFGKPVTLSCSQTLNHNVMYWYQQKSSQAPKLLFHYYDKDFNNEADTPDNFQSRRPNTSFCFLDIRSPGLGDTAMYLCATSRDGPTEAFFGQGTRLTVV.

This clonotype was seen a few times. The V and J genes are TRBV19 and TRBJ1-5; D not certain. Per the germline V gene, CDR1 is LNHDA and CDR2 is SQIVND (reference sequence). V was clipped by 3 bases and J by 0 bases, with 9 bases between them. The length of the CDR3 is 15 residues. CDR3 in amino acids: CASSIRSDSNQPQHF. DNA for the CDR3: TGTGCCAGTAGTATTCGATCGGATAGCAATCAGCCCCAGCATTTT.

J is TRBJ1-2 and V is TRBV9; D is uncertain. The CDR3 runs to 14 residues. Germline-derived CDR1 and CDR2 are SGDLS and YYNGEE. The ends were cut back, 4 bases at V and 7 bases at J, with 17 bases in the middle. CDR3 coding DNA: TGTGCCAGCAGCCCAAACCCTGGGCCGGGTGGCTACACCTTC. Encoded protein: CASSPNPGPGGYTF.

This clonotype was recorded a few times. J is TRBJ1-1 and V is TRBV3-1; a weak D match, TRBD1 (6 bases). Germline V CDR1 and CDR2: LGHDT, YNNKEL (reference sequence). The ends were cut back, 4 bases at V and 4 bases at J, with 13 bases in the middle. There are 14 residues in the CDR3. Here the CDR3 reads CASSPLQGSTEAFF. The CDR3 DNA sequence: TGTGCCAGCAGCCCGTTGCAGGGGAGCACTGAAGCTTTCTTT.

The chain has TRBV6-1 and TRBJ1-4; TRBD1 agrees at 10 bases. Germline values: CDR1 MNHNS, CDR2 SASEGT. The V segment lost 7 bases and the J segment 8 bases; nucleotides outside the gene matches: 7. The CDR3 contains 14 residues. The CDR3 coding sequence is TGTGCCAGCACTCTACGGGACAGGGGAGAAAAACTGTTTTTT. Translated, it gives CASTLRDRGEKLFF.

This clonotype was observed many times. The rearrangement uses TRBV20-1 and TRBJ2-5; possibly TRBD2 for D (6 bases). The CDR3 length is 16 residues. The germline CDR1 and CDR2 sequences are DFQATT and SNEGSKA (reference sequence). V was clipped by 1 base and J by 5 bases, with 20 bases between them. DNA of the CDR3: TGCAGTGCTAGAGGGGAAGTGTCGGGAGTTGCCGAGACCCAGTACTTC. Encoded protein: CSARGEVSGVAETQYF.

This clonotype has just a few counts. The chain combines TRBV7-8 with TRBJ1-1; D might be TRBD1 (5 bases). The germline CDR1 and CDR2 sequences are SGHVS and FQNEAQ. The CDR3 is made up of 16 amino acids. The V end was cut by 5 bases, the J end by 5 bases, with 21 bases between. In nucleotides, the CDR3 is TGTGCCAGCAGCGACACCCCTAGACGGGGCGGTACTGAAGCTTTCTTT. Amino acid sequence: CASSDTPRRGGTEAFF.

Comment on this clonotype: Since a much larger clone is just one base distant, this may be a read error. The V gene is TRBV6-1, the J gene TRBJ2-7, with TRBD1 identical over 8 bases. Germline CDR1 MNHNS, CDR2 SASEGT. The CDR3 runs 15 residues. The CDR3, as DNA: TGTGCCAGCAGTGGAAGGGGACAGGTATCCTACGAGAAGTACTTC. Protein: CASSGRGQVSYEKYF.

In its sample, this clonotype was seen a few times. The rearrangement links TRBV5-4 to TRBJ1-2, with 9 bases that match TRBD1. The trim removed 4 bases at V and 8 bases at J, leaving 6 bases unmatched. This CDR3 is built from 13 residues. Germline loops: CDR1 SGHNT, CDR2 YYREEE (reference sequence). In nucleotides, the CDR3 is TGTGCCAGCAGCACCGACAGGGGGAGGGGCTACACCTTC. It encodes CASSTDRGRGYTF.